This T cell receptor beta chain was identified in a study of regulatory T cells in long-lasting Graves disease. About the study: Patients newly diagnosed with Graves' had been on antithyroid drugs for under 3 months.

Indicated time point: newly diagnosed GD, antithyroid drugs for less than 3 months. With RNA extracted from PBMCs as input, the TCR library was made. The peripheral blood volume drawn was around 10 milliliters, and it was collected into EDTA tubes. Trimming pared 2 bases from V and 8 bases from J, leaving 12 bases between. CDR3 length equals 14 residues. Germline values: CDR1 KGHSH, CDR2 LQKENI. Building of the TCR beta libraries involved iRepertoire HTBI primers and Arm-PCR of CDR3 regions. TCRdb reprocessed the multiplex PCR reads with MiXCR, giving one entry per CDR3 protein. The table has 400,000 to 500,000 distinct CDR3 sequences, 11% to 15% seen once. This same sample was also part of a study on T cells in Graves' hyperthyroidism and ophthalmopathy. That paper states: When the TCR CDR3 underwent first-round RT-PCR, the HTBI primer set was used. Among clonotypes expanded in thyroid above 0.001, most were also found in blood.

Material: peripheral blood mononuclear cells (PBMCs), obtained at new diagnosis, from a patient treated with antithyroid drugs. The receptor was isolated from a woman between 45 and 60 years old with Graves disease. The chain couples TRBV18 to TRBJ1-4; unclear D gene. The CDR3 bases are TGTGCCAGCTCACCAGCGCAGGCAGAGGAAAAACTGTTTTTT. Amino acid sequence: CASSPAQAEEKLFF.